The next 24 T cell receptor beta chains were all read from a single sample in a study of blood T cell repertoires in COVID-19. Using immunoSEQ multiplex PCR, the repertoire was profiled, and TCRdb retains in-frame clones only, with some absent. The sample consists of about 93,000 clones, roughly 90% of them appearing once. Material for sequencing was peripheral blood. The source of these receptors is a man aged 60 to 75 with COVID-19, enrolled during active disease.

The chain recombines TRBV24-1 with TRBJ2-5, with 7 bases identical to TRBD1. The CDR3 loop spans 14 amino acids. Germline V gene lookup returns CDR1 KGHDR and CDR2 SFDVKD. Trimming at V came to 6 bases and at J to 5 bases, leaving 8 bases not matched to a gene. The CDR3 is CATSRTGVVETQYF. In DNA form, the CDR3 reads TGTGCCACCAGTAGAACAGGGGTGGTGGAGACCCAGTACTTC.

The V gene is TRBV6-5, the J gene TRBJ2-1; 8 bases agree with TRBD2. Trimming cost V 1 base and J 8 bases; bases outside gene matches: 10. This CDR3 region has 16 residues. CDR1 MNHEY and CDR2 SVGAGI come from the germline V gene. CDR3 amino acids: CASSYYREGPRDEQFF. CDR3 DNA sequence: TGTGCCAGCAGTTACTATCGGGAGGGCCCACGGGATGAGCAGTTCTTC.

The chain carries TRBV19 and TRBJ1-6; a possible D gene is TRBD1 (5 bases). Per the germline V gene, CDR1 is LNHDA and CDR2 is SQIVND (reference sequence). Trimming shortened V by 7 bases and J by 6 bases, and 16 bases separated the two germline ends. The CDR3 is 15 amino acids. The CDR3 here is CASKGGAPGNSPLHF. Written as DNA, the CDR3 is TGTGCCAGTAAAGGAGGGGCGCCCGGTAATTCACCCCTCCACTTT.

This rearrangement joins TRBV7-3 to TRBJ2-6; 7 bases align to TRBD2. CDR1 is SGHTA and CDR2 is FQGTGA in the germline V gene. The CDR3 length is 16 residues. J was trimmed by 4 bases and V by 5 bases; bases with no gene match: 8. CDR3 residues: CASSPKGGSGANVLTF. The CDR3 nucleotides read TGTGCCAGCAGCCCGAAGGGAGGGTCCGGGGCCAACGTCCTGACTTTC.

The V call is TRBV6-5, the J call TRBJ2-1; a weak D match, TRBD1 (6 bases). Germline values: CDR1 MNHEY, CDR2 SVGAGI. CDR3 length: 14 amino acids. Between the trimmed V and J ends, which lost 6 bases and 9 bases, there was a span of 18 bases. CDR3 nucleotides: TGTGCCAGCAGCCCCTGGGGGCGGGCGGCTGAGCAGTTCTTC. Encoded protein: CASSPWGRAAEQFF.

The chain couples TRBV10-3 to TRBJ2-1; 10 positions match TRBD2. Per the germline V gene, CDR1 is ENHRY and CDR2 is SYGVKD. This CDR3 contains 15 residues. V trimming: 10 bases; J trimming: 1 base; junction bases outside the gene matches: 7. The CDR3 region is CATSPAGGSYNEQFF. CDR3 DNA: TGTGCCACCTCGCCAGCGGGAGGGTCCTACAATGAGCAGTTCTTC.

This sequence joins TRBV14 and TRBJ2-1; D remains ambiguous. Germline-derived CDR1 and CDR2 are SGHDN and FVKESK. The CDR3 is 15 residues long. V was pared by 0 bases and J by 8 bases, with 14 bases between. CDR3 protein: CASSQDSVSYYEQFF. In nucleotides, the CDR3 is TGTGCCAGCAGCCAAGACTCGGTTAGTTATTATGAGCAGTTCTTC.

J is TRBJ1-4 and V is TRBV23-1, with TRBD1 matching 8 bases. TRBV23-1 is an ORF for which the function is uncertain. CDR3 length: 16 residues. V lost 3 bases to trimming and J lost 8 bases; unmatched junction nucleotides: 11. The CDR3 is CASSHSRTGLSEKLFF. The CDR3, as DNA: TGCGCCAGCAGTCATTCCCGGACAGGGTTGAGCGAAAAACTGTTTTTT.

This rearrangement joins TRBV19 to TRBJ1-2; 7 bases agree with TRBD1. This CDR3 spans 12 amino acids. Losses at the gene ends were 5 bases for V and 5 bases for J; bases not matched to a gene: 2. The germline V gene encodes CDR1 LNHDA and CDR2 SQIVND (reference sequence). CDR3 nucleotide sequence: TGTGCCAGTAGTCTGACAGGGTATGGCTACACCTTC. This sequence encodes CASSLTGYGYTF.

The CDR3 region is CASSSLAGPVLDEQFF. In DNA, the CDR3 is TGTGCCAGCAGCTCCCTAGCGGGCCCAGTGTTGGATGAGCAGTTCTTC. The chain links TRBV11-3 to TRBJ2-1, with 8 bases fitting TRBD2. This CDR3 contains 16 residues. V dropped 4 bases and J dropped 8; count of bases not matched to a gene: 13. The V gene's germline CDR1 is SGHNT and CDR2 YENEEA.

This clone appeared a single time. V is TRBV21-1 and J is TRBJ2-7; TRBD2 reflects the table's D call only, with no check against the DNA. TRBV21-1 has pseudogene status. The CDR3 contains 15 residues. The CDR3 spells CASLKTSGRTYEQYF. CDR3 nucleotide sequence: TGTGCCAGCCTAAAGACTAGCGGGAGAACCTACGAGCAGTACTTC.

This clone turned up a few times. J is TRBJ1-1 and V is TRBV7-3; D remains ambiguous. Trimming cost V 6 bases and J 2 bases, with 13 bases left between them. Looked up from germline, CDR1 is SGHTA and CDR2 is FQGTGA. The CDR3 has 14 amino acids. Here the CDR3 reads CASRVGPTNTEAFF. CDR3 sequence (DNA): TGTGCCAGCAGGGTGGGCCCCACTAACACTGAAGCTTTCTTT.

The V call is TRBV2, the J call TRBJ2-2; maybe TRBD2 (5 bases). The V and J ends lost 7 bases and 7 bases respectively, with 16 bases between them. Germline values: CDR1 SNHLY, CDR2 FYNNEI. This CDR3 contains 14 residues. In DNA, the CDR3 is TGTGCCAGCAACCCGAGCGGAGTTGACGGGGAGCTGTTTTTT. It is translated as CASNPSGVDGELFF.

The V and J genes are TRBV5-4 and TRBJ2-7, with D unclear. Trimming shortened V by 3 bases and J by 3 bases, and 10 bases separated the two germline ends. Germline CDR1 and CDR2: SGHNT and YYREEE (reference sequence). The CDR3 loop spans 13 amino acids. CDR3 residues: CASSSELNYEQYF. The CDR3 DNA reads as TGTGCCAGCAGCTCCGAACTGAACTACGAGCAGTACTTC.

This clone turned up a few times. In nucleotides, the CDR3 is TGTGCCAGCAGTTTATGGACCTCGACAGGGAAGTACGAGCAGTACTTC. It yields the protein CASSLWTSTGKYEQYF. J is TRBJ2-7 and V is TRBV27; 7 nucleotides match TRBD1. The CDR3 length is 16 residues. CDR1 is MNHEY and CDR2 is SMNVEV in the germline V gene (reference sequence). The V gene end was trimmed by 1 base and the J gene end by 4 bases; junction bases not matched to a gene: 10.

J is TRBJ1-5 and V is TRBV28; no clear D. The CDR3 runs 15 residues. Per germline, CDR1 MDHEN and CDR2 SYDVKM. Trimming pared 5 bases from V and 3 bases from J, leaving 14 bases between. In DNA, the CDR3 is TGTGCCAGCAGTCCTGAGGGTCAGGACAATCAGCCCCAGCATTTT. This sequence encodes CASSPEGQDNQPQHF.

V is TRBV5-1 and J is TRBJ1-2, with D possibly being TRBD1 (6 bases). This CDR3 has 13 amino acids. V shed 4 bases and J shed 7 bases, with 14 bases lying between them. The germline CDR1 and CDR2 sequences are SGHRS and YFSETQ. The CDR3 DNA sequence: TGCGCCAGCAGCCCCCAGGGGCCGGGTGGCTACACCTTC. The encoded protein is CASSPQGPGGYTF.

The V call is TRBV6-5, the J call TRBJ1-1; D call uncertain. CDR1 is MNHEY, CDR2 SVGAGI, per germline. The ends were cut back, 5 bases at V and 7 bases at J, with 8 bases in the middle. The CDR3 consists of 11 residues. CDR3 residues: CASSNRVEAFF. DNA for the CDR3: TGTGCCAGCAGTAACCGGGTTGAAGCTTTCTTT.

Of note for this clone: Compared with germline, one end of the junction differs, possibly owing to a read error. V gene TRBV7-7 combines with J gene TRBJ2-1; 10 bases line up with TRBD2. Germline V gives CDR1 SSHAT, CDR2 FNYEAQ (reference sequence). This CDR3 is built from 17 residues. CDR3 DNA sequence: TGTGCTAGCAGCTTAGCGCCTAGCGGGAGCTCCTACAATGAGCAGTTCTTC. This codes for CASSLAPSGSSYNEQFF.

V is TRBV28 and J is TRBJ1-2; 7 bases agree with TRBD1. With V trimmed by 6 bases and J by 3 bases, 4 bases remained unmatched. Germline V gene sequence: CDR1 MDHEN, CDR2 SYDVKM. The CDR3 extends over 13 amino acids. The CDR3 loop is CASSVDRDYGYTF. CDR3 DNA: TGTGCCAGCAGCGTAGACAGGGACTATGGCTACACCTTC.

This rearrangement joins TRBV29-1 to TRBJ2-3; TRBD2 aligns across 7 bases. Per the germline V gene, CDR1 is SQVTM and CDR2 is ANQGSEA. The CDR3 consists of 13 residues. The J segment lost 6 bases and the V segment lost 3 bases, leaving 6 bases of the junction unmatched. CDR3 amino acids: CSVDGGRADTQYF. The CDR3 coding sequence is TGCAGCGTTGATGGTGGGAGGGCCGATACGCAGTATTTT.

The genes are TRBV7-6 and TRBJ1-5; D might be TRBD1 (6 bases). V shed 5 bases and J shed 7 bases, with 9 bases lying between them. The length of the CDR3 is 12 residues. Per germline, CDR1 SGHVS and CDR2 FNYEAQ. In DNA, the CDR3 is TGTGCCAGCAGCCTTAGGGGGCAGCCCCAGCATTTT. The encoded protein is CASSLRGQPQHF.

Turning to this clone: A read error may produce the germline difference seen at one junction end. This rearrangement joins TRBV5-1 to TRBJ1-1; D perhaps matches TRBD1 (6 bases). In germline, CDR1 is SGHRS, CDR2 YFSETQ. This CDR3 is built from 17 residues. The CDR3, as DNA: TGCGCCAGCAGTTTGGGGATCCTACAGGGACGGGGCACTGAAGCTTTCTTT. Amino acid sequence: CASSLGILQGRGTEAFF.

There are a few counts of this clone. The V and J genes are TRBV6-5 and TRBJ2-2; TRBD1 might be the D (5 bases). The V end was cut by 11 bases, the J end by 4 bases, with 11 bases between. This CDR3 is built from 12 residues. CDR1 is MNHEY, CDR2 SVGAGI, per germline. The CDR3 DNA reads as TGTGCCTTGCAGGGCTTCACCGGGGAGCTGTTTTTT. Translating gives CALQGFTGELFF.